This T cell receptor (beta chain) was sequenced for a study of OX40 agonist ivuxolimab in advanced cancers. Study-wide background: Averaging about 60 years in age, with a range of about 20 to 90, the cohort was around 85% male.

CDR3 size: 19 residues. Looked up from germline, CDR1 is MDHEN and CDR2 is SYDVKM. V shed 5 bases, J shed 3 bases, and the junction held 18 bases outside the gene matches. Generated by immunoSEQ multiplex PCR, the TCRdb table keeps only in-frame clones and is missing some. There are roughly 40,000 clones in the sample; about 82% occur only once, and just over 20% lies in the top ten. Patients who had autoimmune disease history or got systemic immunosuppression were left out. Blood was sampled at baseline, cycle 4 day 1, and cycle 7 day 1. The chain combines TRBV28 with TRBJ1-2; 10 bases agree with TRBD1. This clonotype was sampled from an adult with an advanced solid tumor such as melanoma, head and neck, liver or kidney cancer. The specimen was CD4+ or CD8+ T cells sorted from blood, collected in a trial of the OX40 agonist ivuxolimab. CDR3 sequence: CASSTPYSIRDRGDYGYTF. The CDR3 DNA reads as TGTGCCAGCAGTACACCGTACTCCATCCGGGACAGGGGAGACTATGGCTACACCTTC.